The 17 T cell receptor beta chains given below trace back to one sample, sequenced in a study of blood T cells in healthy people across ages. For the second PCR, which ran for 7 to 11 cycles, a sample-barcoded 5' primer and a J-beta primer mix were used. TCRdb re-called the 5' RACE reads through MiXCR, storing one row per CDR3 protein. The sample has around 650,000 distinct CDR3 sequences; around 32% are singletons. Sequencing was performed on blood. These receptor sequences come from a woman of 80 years or more in good health.

This clonotype was observed at least ten times. The chain couples TRBV6-2 or TRBV6-3 to TRBJ1-2; 7 bases align to TRBD1. The germline V gene encodes CDR1 MNHEY and CDR2 SVGEGT. This CDR3 is 15 amino acids long. Trimming cost V 6 bases and J 4 bases; bases outside gene matches: 11. CDR3 nucleotide sequence: TGTGCCAGCAGAGCCGGACAGGCAAATGCCTATGGCTACACCTTC. This codes for CASRAGQANAYGYTF.

This clonotype was seen a single time. This chain uses TRBV20-1 with TRBJ2-5; weak D call: TRBD2 (6 bases). CDR3 length equals 12 residues. CDR1 and CDR2 from the germline V gene are DFQATT and SNEGSKA (reference sequence). The V end was cut by 7 bases, the J end by 1 base, with 10 bases between. The CDR3 nucleotides read TGCAGTGGGACTAATCTCCAAGAGACCCAGTACTTC. Translated: CSGTNLQETQYF.

A remark on this clonotype: Sequence at one end of the junction differs from germline and may be a read error. This chain connects TRBV6-1 to TRBJ2-3; perhaps TRBD2 as D (5 bases). In germline, CDR1 is MNHNS, CDR2 SASEGT. CDR3 length equals 13 residues. As DNA, the CDR3 is TGTGCCGGCAGTGCGCCCGGCACTAGAACGCAGTATTTT. Translating it yields CAGSAPGTRTQYF.

The chain joins TRBV27 to TRBJ1-6; 10 bases line up with TRBD1. Losses at the gene ends were 7 bases for V and 7 bases for J; bases not matched to a gene: 7. This CDR3 region has 15 residues. Germline loops: CDR1 MNHEY, CDR2 SMNVEV (reference sequence). The CDR3 is CASKRQGALNSPLHF. The CDR3 nucleotides read TGTGCCAGCAAACGACAGGGGGCTTTAAATTCACCCCTCCACTTT.

This clonotype was observed many times. This chain connects TRBV6-2 or TRBV6-3 to TRBJ2-5, with D perhaps matching TRBD2 (5 bases). The V gene's germline CDR1 is MNHEY and CDR2 SVGEGT. Trimming shortened V by 2 bases and J by 12 bases, and 10 bases separated the two germline ends. The CDR3 loop spans 11 amino acids. The CDR3 nucleotides are TGTGCCAGCAGTTACGGCGGGTGGGAGTACTTC. Translation: CASSYGGWEYF.

This clonotype was found many times. The rearrangement joins TRBV6-1 to TRBJ2-5; 13 nucleotides agree with TRBD2. The CDR3 has 15 residues. Looked up from germline, CDR1 is MNHNS and CDR2 is SASEGT. Germline trimming cut 6 bases from V and 1 base from J; bases unmatched to any gene: 2. For the CDR3, the DNA is TGTGCCAGCAGGGGGACTAGCGGGACCCAAGAGACCCAGTACTTC. Encoded protein: CASRGTSGTQETQYF.

Many counts were recorded for this clonotype. The chain has TRBV12-5 and TRBJ1-2; 8 bases map to TRBD1. J gave up 8 bases and V 1 base, and 12 bases lay outside the gene matches. The CDR3 consists of 16 residues. The germline V gene encodes CDR1 LGHNT and CDR2 FRNRAP. CDR3 DNA sequence: TGTGCTAGTGGTTTGGGAGACAGGGGCGGACCTGGGGGCTACACCTTC. It translates to CASGLGDRGGPGGYTF.

This chain uses TRBV4-2 with TRBJ2-1; no clear D. The germline gives CDR1 LGHNA, CDR2 YNFKEQ. This CDR3 spans 15 amino acids. Trimming removed 5 bases from V and 6 bases from J, with 17 bases in between. DNA for the CDR3: TGTGCCAGCAGCTTGAAGTCTACCAGCGCCAATGAGCAGTTCTTC. Translated: CASSLKSTSANEQFF.

This clonotype was seen a handful of times. This chain joins TRBV20-1 and TRBJ2-7; 8 bases match TRBD2. The CDR3 is 14 residues long. With V trimmed by 1 base and J by 7 bases, 9 bases remained unmatched. Germline loops: CDR1 DFQATT, CDR2 SNEGSKA (reference sequence). The CDR3 reads CSARAGAGGLEQYF. In nucleotides, the CDR3 is TGCAGTGCTAGAGCGGGGGCGGGGGGTCTTGAGCAGTACTTC.

In this sample, this clonotype turned up many times. CDR3 amino acids: CASSPLLAAKNIQYF. In nucleotides, the CDR3 is TGTGCCAGCAGTCCCCTACTAGCGGCCAAAAACATTCAGTACTTC. The V and J genes are TRBV6-2 or TRBV6-3 and TRBJ2-4; 7 bases map to TRBD2. Losses at the gene ends were 5 bases for V and 1 base for J; bases not matched to a gene: 5. CDR1 MNHEY and CDR2 SVGEGT come from the germline V gene. CDR3 length equals 15 residues.

This clonotype was seen repeatedly, ten times or more. The CDR3 loop reads CASSPRQVPYNEQFF. CDR3 coding DNA: TGTGCCAGCAGTCCCCGACAGGTACCGTACAATGAGCAGTTCTTC. This chain uses TRBV12-3 or TRBV12-4 with TRBJ2-1; perhaps TRBD1 as D (6 bases). This CDR3 is built from 15 residues. V shed 5 bases and J shed 4 bases, with 15 bases lying between them.

This clonotype was seen repeatedly, ten times or more. A single base separates this from a much larger clone, so it may be a read error. V gene TRBV4-3 combines with J gene TRBJ2-1; perhaps TRBD1 as D (6 bases). The DNA end is more similar to TRBJ2-7, so the J call may be wrong. This CDR3 is 15 amino acids long. Germline V gene sequence: CDR1 LGHNA, CDR2 YSLEER. The CDR3 DNA reads TGCGCCAGCAGCCAGGGGGCTCCTGGCTACAATGAGCAGTACTTC. Translating gives CASSQGAPGYNEQYF.

The chain is built from TRBV4-3 and TRBJ1-1; 9 bases are shared with TRBD1. The CDR3 spans 15 residues. V gave up 4 bases and J gave up 5 bases; unmatched junction bases: 8. Germline V gene lookup returns CDR1 LGHNA and CDR2 YSLEER. CDR3 nucleotide sequence: TGCGCCAGCAGCCTCAAGGGGACAGGGAAAACTGAAGCTTTCTTT. Its protein product is CASSLKGTGKTEAFF.

This clonotype was seen at least ten times. This rearrangement joins TRBV4-1 to TRBJ2-5; D not resolved. There are 12 residues in the CDR3. Trimming left V 7 bases short and J 4 bases short, with 10 bases between. Germline CDR1 and CDR2: MGHRA and YSYEKL. CDR3 sequence: CASIFSVETQYF. CDR3 DNA sequence: TGCGCCAGCATCTTCTCGGTAGAGACCCAGTACTTC.

This clonotype was detected ten times or more. The J gene is TRBJ2-5, the V gene TRBV7-2; a possible D gene is TRBD1 (6 bases). The ends were cut back, 4 bases at V and 1 base at J, with 19 bases in the middle. There are 17 residues in the CDR3. Germline-derived CDR1 and CDR2 are SGHTA and FQGNSA. CDR3 in amino acids: CASSSVGLKGVQETQYF. The CDR3 nucleotides are TGTGCCAGCAGCTCGGTAGGGCTGAAGGGGGTCCAAGAGACCCAGTACTTC.

This clonotype has a count of ten or more. The rearrangement links TRBV6-2 or TRBV6-3 to TRBJ2-3; maybe TRBD2 (6 bases). The germline V gene has CDR1 MNHEY and CDR2 SVGEGT. Trimming took 4 bases from V and 2 from J, leaving 19 bases between them. The CDR3 is 17 amino acids. This chain's CDR3 is CASSLLGGVSFTDTQYF. CDR3 sequence (DNA): TGTGCCAGCAGTTTACTGGGCGGGGTTTCCTTCACAGATACGCAGTATTTT.

This clonotype was observed a single time. V gene TRBV28 combines with J gene TRBJ2-3; 12 bases are a match to TRBD2. The CDR3 runs 14 residues. Germline V lookup: CDR1 MDHEN, CDR2 SYDVKM. CDR3 in amino acids: CASGLAGPTDTQYF. The CDR3 DNA reads as TGTGCTTCGGGACTAGCGGGCCCCACAGATACGCAGTATTTT.